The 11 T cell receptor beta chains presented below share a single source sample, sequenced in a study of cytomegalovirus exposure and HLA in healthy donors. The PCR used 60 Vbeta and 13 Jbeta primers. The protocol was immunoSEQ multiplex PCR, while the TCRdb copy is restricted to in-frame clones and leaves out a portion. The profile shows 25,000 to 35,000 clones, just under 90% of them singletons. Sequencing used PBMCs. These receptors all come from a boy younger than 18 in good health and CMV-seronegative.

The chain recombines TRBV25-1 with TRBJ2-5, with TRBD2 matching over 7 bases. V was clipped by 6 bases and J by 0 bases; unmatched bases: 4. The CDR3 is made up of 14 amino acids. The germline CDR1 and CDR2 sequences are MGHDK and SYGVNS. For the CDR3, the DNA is TGTGCCAGCAGCGAGCGGGGTCACCAAGAGACCCAGTACTTC. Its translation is CASSERGHQETQYF. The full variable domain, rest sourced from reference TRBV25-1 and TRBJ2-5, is EADIYQTPRYLVIGTGKKITLECSQTMGHDKMYWYQQDPGMELHLIHYSYGVNSTEKGDLSSESTVSRIRTEHFPLTLESARPSHTSQYLCASSERGHQETQYFGPGTRLLVL.

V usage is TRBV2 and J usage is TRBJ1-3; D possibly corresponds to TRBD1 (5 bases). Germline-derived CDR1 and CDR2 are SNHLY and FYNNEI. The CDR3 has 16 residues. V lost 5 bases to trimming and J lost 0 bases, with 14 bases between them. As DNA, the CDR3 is TGTGCCAGCAGTTATACGTCAGGGCTCTCTGGAAACACCATATATTTT. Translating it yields CASSYTSGLSGNTIYF.

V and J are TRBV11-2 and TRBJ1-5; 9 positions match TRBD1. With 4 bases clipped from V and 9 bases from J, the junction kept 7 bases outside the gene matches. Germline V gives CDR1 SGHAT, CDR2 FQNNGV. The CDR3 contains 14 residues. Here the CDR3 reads CASSSRQGDGPQHF. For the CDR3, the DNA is TGTGCCAGCAGCTCCCGACAGGGGGATGGGCCCCAGCATTTT.

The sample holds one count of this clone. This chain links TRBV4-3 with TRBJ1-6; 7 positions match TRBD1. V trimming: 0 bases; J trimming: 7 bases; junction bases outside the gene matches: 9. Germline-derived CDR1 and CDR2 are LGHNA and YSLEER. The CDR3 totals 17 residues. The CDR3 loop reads CASSQDLGGSSNSPLHF. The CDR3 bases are TGCGCCAGCAGCCAAGATTTAGGGGGCAGTTCAAATTCACCCCTCCACTTT.

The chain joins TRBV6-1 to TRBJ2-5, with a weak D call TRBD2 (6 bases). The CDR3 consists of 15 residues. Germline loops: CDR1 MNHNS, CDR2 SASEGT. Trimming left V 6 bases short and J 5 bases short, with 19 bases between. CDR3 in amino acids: CASRPPGLKGETQYF. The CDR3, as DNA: TGTGCCAGCAGGCCCCCGGGACTTAAAGGGGAGACCCAGTACTTC.

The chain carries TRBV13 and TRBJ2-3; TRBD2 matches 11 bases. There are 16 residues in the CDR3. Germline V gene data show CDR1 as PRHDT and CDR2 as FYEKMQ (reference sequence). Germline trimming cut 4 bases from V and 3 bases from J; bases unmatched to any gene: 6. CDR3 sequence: CASSYGTSGPTDTQYF. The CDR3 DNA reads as TGTGCCAGCAGCTACGGGACTAGCGGCCCGACAGATACGCAGTATTTT.

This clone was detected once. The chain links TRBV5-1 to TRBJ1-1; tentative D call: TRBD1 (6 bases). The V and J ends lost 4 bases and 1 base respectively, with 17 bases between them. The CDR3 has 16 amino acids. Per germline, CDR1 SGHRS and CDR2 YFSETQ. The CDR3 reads CASSTPYSQGNTEAFF. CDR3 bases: TGCGCCAGCAGCACCCCCTATTCACAGGGGAACACTGAAGCTTTCTTT.

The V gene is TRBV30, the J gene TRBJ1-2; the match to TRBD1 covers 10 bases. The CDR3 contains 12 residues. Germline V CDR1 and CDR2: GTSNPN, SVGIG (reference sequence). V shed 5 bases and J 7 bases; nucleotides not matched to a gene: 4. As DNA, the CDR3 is TGTGCCTGGGGACAGGGGGTCGGTGGCTACACCTTC. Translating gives CAWGQGVGGYTF.

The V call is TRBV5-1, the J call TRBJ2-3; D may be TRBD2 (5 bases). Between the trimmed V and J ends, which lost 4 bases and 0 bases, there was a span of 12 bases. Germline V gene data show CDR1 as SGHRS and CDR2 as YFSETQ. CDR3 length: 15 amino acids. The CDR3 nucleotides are TGCGCCAGCAGCCCGGAGGCAGCTAGCACAGATACGCAGTATTTT. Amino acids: CASSPEAASTDTQYF. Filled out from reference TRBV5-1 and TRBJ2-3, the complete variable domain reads KAGVTQTPRYLIKTRGQQVTLSCSPISGHRSVSWYQQTPGQGLQFLFEYFSETQRNKGNFPGRFSGRQFSNSRSEMNVSTLELGDSALYLCASSPEAASTDTQYFGPGTRLTVL.

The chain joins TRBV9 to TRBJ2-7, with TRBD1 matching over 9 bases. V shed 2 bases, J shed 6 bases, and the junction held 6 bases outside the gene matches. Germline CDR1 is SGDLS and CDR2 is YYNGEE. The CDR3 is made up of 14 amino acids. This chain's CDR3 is CASSVSGQGREQYF. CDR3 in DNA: TGTGCCAGCAGCGTTTCCGGACAGGGGCGCGAGCAGTACTTC.

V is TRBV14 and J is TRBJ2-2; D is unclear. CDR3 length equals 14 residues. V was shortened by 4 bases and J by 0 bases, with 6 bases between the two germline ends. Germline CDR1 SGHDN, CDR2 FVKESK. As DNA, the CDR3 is TGTGCCAGCAGCCGACTTTCGAACACCGGGGAGCTGTTTTTT. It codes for CASSRLSNTGELFF.